This T cell receptor (beta chain) is from a study of T cell responses to AZD1222 COVID-19 vaccine (dated by TCRdb to about 2021). Broadly, across the study: AZD1222 recipients whose second dose came at about 4 weeks and those whose second dose came at about 12 weeks were combined into one group, since spike-specific TCR depth and breadth did not differ between the two schedules. A total of just over 230 trial participants underwent TCR sequencing, of whom roughly 210 had received two doses of AZD1222 and some 25 had received two doses of the MenACWY control vaccine. Trial participants were enrolled by age into subgroups of 18-55, 56-69 and 70-plus years, and around 150, 28 and 57 TCR-sequenced participants, respectively, were included in these subgroups. The full study reports these points: CD4 TCRs associated with the vaccine covered the entire spike protein, and the dominant responses were in regions 160-218 and 743-854. Nearly half of unique spike-specific TCRs reportedly recognized epitopes outside regions mutated in the B.1.351 and B.1.1.7 variants. In the small 56-69-year group, the increase in depth fell short of significance, most likely because of low power. Because no samples from the day 14 peak response were available, repertoires could be characterized only after the peak T cell response. Participants were mostly white British, with more females than males. The authors suggested clonal diversity may have been underestimated. A significant rise in spike-specific TCR breadth and depth was observed after two AZD1222 doses relative to day 0 and relative to MenACWY recipients. Conclusions about previously exposed vaccinees were limited because only a handful of AZD1222 recipients were SARS-CoV-2 seropositive at baseline.

The CDR3 regions of human TCRbeta chains were analyzed by immunosequencing. On the study's bioinformatics: TCRs in the repertoires were matched against a reference library of SARS-CoV-2-specific TCRs that had been generated with the MIRA antigen-specificity platform. Breadth was defined as the fraction of unique TCRs that were SARS-CoV-2-associated, and depth was defined as the fraction of total T cells that were SARS-CoV-2-associated. Each spike-specific TCR was assigned to its reactive spike region and to a CD4 or CD8 class using the MIRA data. Log10-transformed breadth and depth values were compared by one-way ANOVA with Sidak's multiple comparisons tests. This is the immuneACCESS table as TCRdb keeps it, with only in-frame sequences that have V and J called. A part of the clones is gone; compared with another copy, unresolved V genes explain less than half, and the rest is unexplained. V and J calls and clone size are as listed in that table; D and trimming were resolved from the DNA. This sample is represented by around 90,000 clones; approximately 86% of them were singletons. The ten largest clones capture roughly 6.5% of the sample.

Within its sample, this clone is large (0.1 to 1%). No antigen is known for it. No base-level quality is on record; no much larger clone is a single base apart. Reading from cysteine to phenylalanine, the CDR3 counts 15 amino acids. This entry keeps only the CDR3 DNA: 45 bases, framed from base 1. For this chain, trimming is 5 bases at the V end and 1 base at the J end, and the number of junction bases without a gene match is 6. CDR1 and CDR2 are read off the germline V gene as SGHVS and FNYEAQ. What this sample's time point label stands for: baseline before first vaccination. Vaccinee samples came from UK trials COV001 and COV002, including a single-blind randomized controlled phase 2/3 trial of AZD1222 (ChAdOx1 nCoV-19) in healthy adults. For TCRbeta chain sequencing, PBMC samples from trial participants were taken at day 0 and at day 28 after the second dose.

This chain joins TRBV7-6 to TRBJ1-1; 8 central nucleotides agree with TRBD1. The material sequenced was peripheral blood, taken on day 0 of AZD1222 vaccination. The TCR was taken from an adult in good health. The nucleotide sequence is TGTGCCAGCAGCCCCAAGGGGACAGGGAACACTGAAGCTTTCTTT. This yields the protein CASSPKGTGNTEAFF.